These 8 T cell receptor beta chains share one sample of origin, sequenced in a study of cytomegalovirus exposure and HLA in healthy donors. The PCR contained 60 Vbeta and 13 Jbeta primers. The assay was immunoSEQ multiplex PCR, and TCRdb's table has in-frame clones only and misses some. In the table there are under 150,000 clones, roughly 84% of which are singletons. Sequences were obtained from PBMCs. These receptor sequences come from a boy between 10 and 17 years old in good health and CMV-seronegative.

CDR3 sequence: CATSTGAGELFF. The CDR3 DNA reads as TGTGCCACATCGACAGGGGCCGGGGAGCTGTTTTTT. The chain uses TRBV7-3 and TRBJ2-2, with 8 bases that match TRBD1. This CDR3 contains 12 residues. V lost 10 bases and J lost 6; bases outside the gene matches: 4. The germline V gene encodes CDR1 SGHTA and CDR2 FQGTGA. Full variable domain (rest looked up from reference TRBV7-3 and TRBJ2-2): GAGVSQTPSNKVTEKGKYVELRCDPISGHTALYWYRQSLGQGPEFLIYFQGTGAADDSGLPNDRFFAVRPEGSVSTLKIQRTERGDSAVYLCATSTGAGELFFGEGSRLTVL.

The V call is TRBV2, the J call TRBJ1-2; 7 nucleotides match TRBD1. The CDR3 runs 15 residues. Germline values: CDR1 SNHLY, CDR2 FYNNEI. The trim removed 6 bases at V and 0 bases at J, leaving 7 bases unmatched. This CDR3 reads CASSRTGDPNYGYTF. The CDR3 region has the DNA TGTGCCAGCAGCCGAACAGGGGACCCTAACTATGGCTACACCTTC.

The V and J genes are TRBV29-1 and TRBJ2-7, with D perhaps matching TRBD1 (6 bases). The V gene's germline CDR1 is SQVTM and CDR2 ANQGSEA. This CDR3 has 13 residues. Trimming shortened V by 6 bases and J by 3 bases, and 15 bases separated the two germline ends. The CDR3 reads CSVGGQLNYEQYF. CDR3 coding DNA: TGCAGCGTAGGAGGACAGTTAAACTACGAGCAGTACTTC.

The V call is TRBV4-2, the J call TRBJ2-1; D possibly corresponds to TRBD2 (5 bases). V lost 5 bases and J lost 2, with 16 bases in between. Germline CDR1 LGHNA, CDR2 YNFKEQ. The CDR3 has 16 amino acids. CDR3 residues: CASSSAAMRAYNEQFF. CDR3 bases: TGTGCCAGCAGCTCAGCTGCAATGCGGGCCTACAATGAGCAGTTCTTC.

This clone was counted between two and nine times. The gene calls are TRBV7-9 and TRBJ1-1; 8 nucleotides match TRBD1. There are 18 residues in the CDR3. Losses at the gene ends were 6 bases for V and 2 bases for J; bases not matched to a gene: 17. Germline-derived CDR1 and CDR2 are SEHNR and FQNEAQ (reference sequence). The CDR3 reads CASSGTRNRGFYNTEAFF. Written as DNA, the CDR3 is TGTGCCAGCAGTGGGACCCGGAACAGGGGGTTTTATAACACTGAAGCTTTCTTT.

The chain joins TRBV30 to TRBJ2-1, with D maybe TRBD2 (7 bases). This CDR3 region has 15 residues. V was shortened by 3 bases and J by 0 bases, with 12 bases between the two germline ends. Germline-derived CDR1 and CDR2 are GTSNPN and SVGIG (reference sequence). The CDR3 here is CAWRGGASSYNEQFF. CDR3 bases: TGTGCCTGGAGGGGGGGGGCGAGCTCCTACAATGAGCAGTTCTTC.

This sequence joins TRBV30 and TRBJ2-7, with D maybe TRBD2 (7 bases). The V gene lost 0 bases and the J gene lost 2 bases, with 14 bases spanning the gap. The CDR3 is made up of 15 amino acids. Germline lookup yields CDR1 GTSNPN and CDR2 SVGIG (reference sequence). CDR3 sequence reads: CAWSVRTGRAYEQYF. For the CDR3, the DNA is TGTGCCTGGAGTGTACGTACAGGGAGGGCCTACGAGCAGTACTTC.

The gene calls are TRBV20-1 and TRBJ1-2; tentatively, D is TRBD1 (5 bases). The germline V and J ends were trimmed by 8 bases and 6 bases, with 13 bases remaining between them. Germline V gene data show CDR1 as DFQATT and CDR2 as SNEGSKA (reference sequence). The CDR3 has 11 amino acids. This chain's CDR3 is CSPGGLNGYTF. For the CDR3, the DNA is TGCAGTCCCGGGGGATTGAATGGCTACACCTTC.